Listed below are T cell receptor beta chains from one sample, sequenced in a study of T cell responses to AZD1222 COVID-19 vaccine. Assay: immunoSEQ multiplex PCR; the TCRdb copy retains only in-frame clones and omits some. Of approximately 190,000 clones listed, 90% to 95% are singletons. This specimen was peripheral blood, taken on day 0 of AZD1222 vaccination. The receptors come from an adult in good health. Each CDR3 is given with its conserved first and last residue. D genes are given only for firm matches. For some rows the clone size is stated as once, few or many, or as a class when expanded; others skip it.

>NA|13|TRBV2|NA|TRBJ1-1
TGTGCCAGCAGTGATATCCCGGGGGGAGAAGCTTTCTTT
CASSDIPGGEAFF
>NA|16|TRBV27|NA|TRBJ2-5
TGTGCCAGCAGTTTATCCTGGGGGAGGACCCAAGAGACCCAGTACTTC
CASSLSWGRTQETQYF
>NA|14|TRBV30|NA|TRBJ1-1
TGTGCCTGGACCCCGGACAGCATGAACACTGAAGCTTTCTTT
CAWTPDSMNTEAFF
>NA|13|TRBV27|NA|TRBJ1-1
TGTGCCAGCAGTCCCACTCGGTTCACTGAAGCTTTCTTT
CASSPTRFTEAFF
>NA|15|TRBV5-1|NA|TRBJ1-1
TGCGCCAGCAGAGAAGCAGGGGCCCCTTCCACTGAAGCTTTCTTT
CASREAGAPSTEAFF
>NA|17|TRBV7-9|NA|TRBJ2-2
TGTGCCAGCAGCTTAGGTTTTGGCGGGATAGGTCCCGGGGAGCTGTTTTTT
CASSLGFGGIGPGELFF
>once|19|TRBV6-6|TRBD1|TRBJ1-5
TGTGCCAGCAGTCTTCGCGGTACAGGGGGCGTGAAGGGAAATCAGCCCCAGCATTTT
CASSLRGTGGVKGNQPQHF
>NA|15|TRBV18|TRBD2|TRBJ2-5
TGTGCCAGCTCACCAGCCGGCGGGAGGCATGAGACCCAGTACTTC
CASSPAGGRHETQYF
>NA|16|TRBV6-8|TRBD2|TRBJ2-7
TGTGCCAGCAGACTCCCCTTCCGCGGGAGTAAGGACGAGCAGTACTTC
CASRLPFRGSKDEQYF
>NA|16|TRBV15|TRBD1|TRBJ1-3
TGTGCCACCAGGGAAGGACAGGGCGGGTCTGGAAACACCATATATTTT
CATREGQGGSGNTIYF
>NA|14|TRBV28|TRBD1|TRBJ1-2
TGTGCCAGCAGTTTATCTGGGACAGCGTATGGCTACACCTTC
CASSLSGTAYGYTF
>NA|15|TRBV27|NA|TRBJ1-3
TGTGCCAGCAGTCCATTGGGTCATGCTGGAAACACCATATATTTT
CASSPLGHAGNTIYF
>NA|11|TRBV11-2|NA|TRBJ2-7
TGTGCCAGCAGCTTACACTACGAGCAGTACTTC
CASSLHYEQYF
>NA|13|TRBV19|NA|TRBJ1-1
TGTGCCAGTAGTATAGATCGGGGAACTGAAGCTTTCTTT
CASSIDRGTEAFF
>once|14|TRBV6-5|TRBD2|TRBJ2-7
TGTGCCAGCAGTTCTAGCGGGGGAGCGGACGAGCAGTACTTC
CASSSSGGADEQYF
>NA|16|TRBV19|TRBD1|TRBJ2-3
TGTGCCAGTAGTATCCCACCGGGACAGGGGGCAGATACGCAGTATTTT
CASSIPPGQGADTQYF
>NA|15|TRBV27|NA|TRBJ1-2
TGTGCCAGCAGTTTCACGGGACAAGCTAACTATGGCTACACCTTC
CASSFTGQANYGYTF
>NA|17|TRBV21-1|NA|TRBJ1-4
TGTGCCAGCAGCACCCAGGACGGGGGCACAACTAATGAAAAACTGTTTTTT
CASSTQDGGTTNEKLFF
>once|13|TRBV4-1|TRBD1|TRBJ2-7
TGCGCCAGCAGTCCAGGGGGCTCCTACGAGCAGTACTTC
CASSPGGSYEQYF
>once|13|TRBV7-2|NA|TRBJ1-1
TGTGCCAGCAGCCCCGGACCGCCGGCTGAAGCTTTCTTT
CASSPGPPAEAFF
>NA|15|TRBV2|NA|TRBJ1-5
TGTGCCAGCAGTGAAGCGCTTCGAGGGGCTCAGCCCCAGCATTTT
CASSEALRGAQPQHF
>NA|14|TRBV6-5|TRBD1|TRBJ2-7
TGTGCCAGCAGCCGACAGGGGGAGGTGAGCGAGCAGTACTTC
CASSRQGEVSEQYF
>NA|15|TRBV7-8|NA|TRBJ1-3
TGTGCCAGCAGCTTAAGTTCGGGCTCTGGAAACACCATATATTTT
CASSLSSGSGNTIYF
>NA|18|TRBV28|TRBD2|TRBJ2-3
TGTGCCAGCAGTTTAGGTCTTGGTCGGACTAGCGGGAGAGATACGCAGTATTTT
CASSLGLGRTSGRDTQYF
>NA|13|TRBV2|NA|TRBJ1-1
TGTGCCAGCACTGAAGGGTTATACACTGAAGCTTTCTTT
CASTEGLYTEAFF
>NA|14|TRBV19|TRBD1|TRBJ1-6
TGTGCCAGTAGACAGGGGGTGTTTGATTCACCCCTCCACTTT
CASRQGVFDSPLHF
>NA|15|TRBV28|NA|TRBJ2-7
TGTGCCAGCAGTCCGGGTGGGGCTATCAAGTACGAGCAGTACTTC
CASSPGGAIKYEQYF
>NA|13|TRBV5-1|NA|TRBJ2-7
TGCGCCAGCAGCTCCCCTCCGGGGTACGAGCAGTACTTC
CASSSPPGYEQYF
>NA|15|TRBV7-9|TRBD2|TRBJ2-7
TGTGCCAGCAGCTCTCCCCCGAGGGGAGGGCACGAGCAGTACTTC
CASSSPPRGGHEQYF
>NA|16|TRBV6-1|TRBD2|TRBJ2-5
TGTGCCAGCAGTGAAACGGGACTAGCGGCCCAAGAGACCCAGTACTTC
CASSETGLAAQETQYF
>once|18|TRBV2|TRBD2|TRBJ2-5
TGTGCCAGCAGCACCAATGGGCTAGCGGGAGTTGGCCAAGAGACCCAGTACTTC
CASSTNGLAGVGQETQYF
>NA|18|TRBV28|TRBD2|TRBJ2-1
TGTGCCAGCAGACTGGGGACTAGCGGGCGGAGCTCCTACAATGAGCAGTTCTTC
CASRLGTSGRSSYNEQFF
>once|12|TRBV21-1|NA|TRBJ2-2
TGTGCCAGCCCCGCAGTGACCGGGGAGCTGTTTTTT
CASPAVTGELFF
>few|15|TRBV7-7|TRBD1|TRBJ2-5
TGTGCTAGCAGCTTAGAGGGGGCAGAACAAGAGACCCAGTACTTC
CASSLEGAEQETQYF
>NA|18|TRBV5-1|TRBD2|TRBJ2-5
TGCGCCAGCAAGGGGAGTCCAGCTAGCGGCCTCCTAGGGGAGACCCAGTACTTC
CASKGSPASGLLGETQYF
>once|14|TRBV4-1|NA|TRBJ2-7
TGCGCCAGCAGCCCGACACTCCAATCCTACGAGCAGTACTTC
CASSPTLQSYEQYF
>NA|14|TRBV7-9|NA|TRBJ2-3
TGTGCCAGCAGCCGAACCGCGGGGACAGATACGCAGTATTTT
CASSRTAGTDTQYF
>NA|16|TRBV7-3|NA|TRBJ2-1
TGTGCCAGCAGCCGGCTTAGCGGAAGCTCCTACAATGAGCAGTTCTTC
CASSRLSGSSYNEQFF
>NA|17|TRBV7-9|TRBD1|TRBJ1-6
TGTGCCAGCAGCCTAGTCGCTGGGGGACAGAATAATTCACCCCTCCACTTT
CASSLVAGGQNNSPLHF
>few|15|TRBV6-5|NA|TRBJ1-5
TGTGCCAGCAGTTACTCGACCCGCCCGAATCAGCCCCAGCATTTT
CASSYSTRPNQPQHF
>NA|15|TRBV7-2|NA|TRBJ1-1
TGTGCCAGCAGCTTACCCGAAGGGGCAGGCACTGAAGCTTTCTTT
CASSLPEGAGTEAFF
>NA|15|TRBV7-8|TRBD1|TRBJ1-2
TGTGCCAGCAGCTTAGGTACCGGGACAGCTTATGGCTACACCTTC
CASSLGTGTAYGYTF
>NA|15|TRBV3-1/TRBV3-2|NA|TRBJ2-5
TGTGCCAGCAGCCCAGTACCCCCAGAGCAAGAGACCCAGTACTTC
CASSPVPPEQETQYF
>NA|15|TRBV7-2|NA|TRBJ2-5
TGTGCCAGCAGCTTTGTGTCTCCGGGGCTGGAGACCCAGTACTTC
CASSFVSPGLETQYF
>NA|15|TRBV9|TRBD1|TRBJ1-1
TGTGCCAGCAGCCCAAACAGGGGGCTGGGGACTGAAGCTTTCTTT
CASSPNRGLGTEAFF
>NA|13|TRBV19|TRBD1|TRBJ1-2
TGTGCCAGTAGTCTCGGACAGGGTTGGGGCTACACCTTC
CASSLGQGWGYTF
>NA|14|TRBV28|TRBD1|TRBJ1-5
TGTGCCAGCAACAGGGGAGGATGGAATCAGCCCCAGCATTTT
CASNRGGWNQPQHF
>NA|16|TRBV5-1|TRBD2|TRBJ2-6
TGCGCCAGCACCAGCGGGAGTGGCTCTGGGGCCAACGTCCTGACTTTC
CASTSGSGSGANVLTF